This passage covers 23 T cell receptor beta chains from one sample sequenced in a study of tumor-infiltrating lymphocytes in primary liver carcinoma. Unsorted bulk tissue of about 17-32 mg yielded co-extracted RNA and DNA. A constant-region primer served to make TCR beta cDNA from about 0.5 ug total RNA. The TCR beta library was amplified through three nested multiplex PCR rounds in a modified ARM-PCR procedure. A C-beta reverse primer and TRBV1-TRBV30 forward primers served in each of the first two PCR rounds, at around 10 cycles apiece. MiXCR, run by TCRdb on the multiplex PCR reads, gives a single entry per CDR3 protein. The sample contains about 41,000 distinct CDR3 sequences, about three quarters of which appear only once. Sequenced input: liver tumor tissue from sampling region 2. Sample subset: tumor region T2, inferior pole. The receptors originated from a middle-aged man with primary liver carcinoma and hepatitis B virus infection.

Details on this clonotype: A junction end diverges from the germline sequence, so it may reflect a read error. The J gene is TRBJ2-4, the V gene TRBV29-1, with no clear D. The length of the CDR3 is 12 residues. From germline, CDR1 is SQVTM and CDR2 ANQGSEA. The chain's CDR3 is CSVEDLKSIHYF. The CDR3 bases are TGCAGCGTTGAGGACCTGAAAAGCATTCACTACTTC.

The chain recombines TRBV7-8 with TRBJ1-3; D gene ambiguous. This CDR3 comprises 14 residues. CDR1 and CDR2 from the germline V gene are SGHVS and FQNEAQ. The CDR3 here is CVCSLNGFGNTIYF. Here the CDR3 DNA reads TGTGTCTGCAGCTTAAATGGGTTTGGAAACACCATATATTTT.

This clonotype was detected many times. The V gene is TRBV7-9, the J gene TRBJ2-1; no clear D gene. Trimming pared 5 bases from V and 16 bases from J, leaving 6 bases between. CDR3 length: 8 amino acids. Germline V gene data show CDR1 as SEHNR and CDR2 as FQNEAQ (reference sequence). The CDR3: CASSPPFF. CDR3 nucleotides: TGTGCCAGCAGCCCCCCTTTCTTC.

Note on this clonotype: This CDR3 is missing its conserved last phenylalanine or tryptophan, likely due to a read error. The chain's CDR3 is CANTRGTAINQPQHI. The DNA for the CDR3 is TGTGCCAACACGCGGGGCACTGCAATAAATCAGCCCCAGCATATT. This chain uses TRBV12-3 or TRBV12-4 with TRBJ1-5; a weak D match, TRBD1 (5 bases). Trimming left V 10 bases short and J 4 bases short, with 20 bases between. This CDR3 spans 15 amino acids.

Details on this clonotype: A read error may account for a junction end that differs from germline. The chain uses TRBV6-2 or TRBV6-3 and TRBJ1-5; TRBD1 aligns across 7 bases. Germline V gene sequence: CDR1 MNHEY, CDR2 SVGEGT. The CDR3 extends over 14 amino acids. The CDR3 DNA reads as TGTGCCGGCAGTCGAGACAGGGCTGGTCAGCCCCAACATTTT. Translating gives CAGSRDRAGQPQHF.

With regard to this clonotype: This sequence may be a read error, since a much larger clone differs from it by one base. The CDR3: CASSPQGPPYDEQFF. CDR3 DNA sequence: TGTGCCAGCTCACCACAGGGGCCCCCCTACGATGAGCAGTTCTTC. This rearrangement joins TRBV18 to TRBJ2-1, with D maybe TRBD1 (5 bases). Germline lookup yields CDR1 KGHSH and CDR2 LQKENI. The CDR3 is 15 residues long.

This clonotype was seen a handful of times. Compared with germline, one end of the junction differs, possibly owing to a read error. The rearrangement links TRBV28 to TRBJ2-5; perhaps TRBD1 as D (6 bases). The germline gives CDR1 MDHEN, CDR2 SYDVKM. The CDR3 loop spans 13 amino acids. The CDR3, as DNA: TGTGCCAGTAGAAAACAGGGTCCAGAGACCCGGTACTTC. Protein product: CASRKQGPETRYF.

The CDR3 DNA sequence: TGTGCCAGCCCCAGGATAGTGGGCACTGAAGCTTTCTTT. It is translated as CASPRIVGTEAFF. This chain links TRBV6-1 with TRBJ1-1; D remains unclear. The germline V gene encodes CDR1 MNHNS and CDR2 SASEGT. The CDR3 contains 13 residues. Between the trimmed V and J ends, which lost 8 bases and 4 bases, there was a span of 14 bases.

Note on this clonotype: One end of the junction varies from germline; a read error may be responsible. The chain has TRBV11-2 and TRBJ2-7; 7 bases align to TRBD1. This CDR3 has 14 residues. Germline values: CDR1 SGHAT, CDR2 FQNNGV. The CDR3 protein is CASSLGPYRGEQYF. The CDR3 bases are TGTGCGAGCAGCTTAGGCCCCTACAGGGGAGAGCAGTACTTC.

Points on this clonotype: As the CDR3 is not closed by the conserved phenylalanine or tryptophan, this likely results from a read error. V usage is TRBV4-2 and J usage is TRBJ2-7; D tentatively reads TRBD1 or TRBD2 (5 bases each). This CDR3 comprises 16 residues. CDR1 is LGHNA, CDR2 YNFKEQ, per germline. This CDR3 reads CVSSQGTDSKGYEQYL. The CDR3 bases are TGTGTCAGCAGCCAGGGAACGGACTCAAAAGGCTACGAGCAGTACCTC.

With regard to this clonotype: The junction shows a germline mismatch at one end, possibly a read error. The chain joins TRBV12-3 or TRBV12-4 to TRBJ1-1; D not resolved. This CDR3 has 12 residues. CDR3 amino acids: CASSPVWTEAFF. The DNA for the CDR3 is TGCGCCAGCAGTCCCGTCTGGACTGAGGCTTTCTTT.

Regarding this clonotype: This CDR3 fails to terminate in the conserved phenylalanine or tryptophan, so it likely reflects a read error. The CDR3 nucleotides read TGTGCCAGCATCCAAACAGGCCGAAATTCACCCCTCCACTTA. Translation gives CASIQTGRNSPLHL. The J gene is TRBJ1-6, the V gene TRBV14; D is perhaps TRBD1 (5 bases). The CDR3 runs to 14 residues. Germline assignment: CDR1 SGHDN and CDR2 FVKESK.

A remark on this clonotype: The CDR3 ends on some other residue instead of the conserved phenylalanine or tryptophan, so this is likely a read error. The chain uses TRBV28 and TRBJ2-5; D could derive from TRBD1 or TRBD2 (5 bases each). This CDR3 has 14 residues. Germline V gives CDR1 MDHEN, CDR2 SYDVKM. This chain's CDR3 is CASSGDHLRQTQYL. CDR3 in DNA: TGTGCCAGCAGTGGGGACCACCTCAGGCAGACTCAGTACCTC.

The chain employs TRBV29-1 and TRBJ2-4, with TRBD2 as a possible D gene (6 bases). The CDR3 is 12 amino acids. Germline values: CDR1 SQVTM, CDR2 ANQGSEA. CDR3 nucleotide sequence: TGCAACGTAATTAACTGGCGGGGCATTCAGTACTTC. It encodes CNVINWRGIQYF.

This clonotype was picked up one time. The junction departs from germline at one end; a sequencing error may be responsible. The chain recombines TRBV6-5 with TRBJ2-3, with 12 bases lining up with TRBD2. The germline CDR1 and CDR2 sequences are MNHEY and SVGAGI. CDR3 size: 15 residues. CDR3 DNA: TGTGCCAGCAACACAGGACTAGCGGGAACGGATATGCAGTATTTT. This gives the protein CASNTGLAGTDMQYF.

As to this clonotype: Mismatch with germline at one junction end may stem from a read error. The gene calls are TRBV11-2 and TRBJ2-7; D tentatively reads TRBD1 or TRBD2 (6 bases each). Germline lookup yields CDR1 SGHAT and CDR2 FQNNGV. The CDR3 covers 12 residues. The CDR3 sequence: CAISPGGYEQYF. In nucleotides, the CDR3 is TGTGCCATAAGTCCCGGGGGCTACGAGCAGTATTTC.

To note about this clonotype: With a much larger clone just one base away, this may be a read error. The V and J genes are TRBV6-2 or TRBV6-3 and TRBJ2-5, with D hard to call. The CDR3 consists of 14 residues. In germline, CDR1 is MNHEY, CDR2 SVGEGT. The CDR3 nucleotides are TGTGCCAGCAGCCTGGGCGGCCGCCAAGAGACCCAGCACTTC. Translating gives CASSLGGRQETQHF.

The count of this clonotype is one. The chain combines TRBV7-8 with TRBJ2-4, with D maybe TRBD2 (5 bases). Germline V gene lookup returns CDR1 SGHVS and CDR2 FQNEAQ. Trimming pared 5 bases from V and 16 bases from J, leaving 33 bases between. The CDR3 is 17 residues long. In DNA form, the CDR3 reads TGTGCCAGCAGCCCCCTTTCCAGCGGATTAGCCAAAAACATTCGATACTTC. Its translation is CASSPLSSGLAKNIRYF.

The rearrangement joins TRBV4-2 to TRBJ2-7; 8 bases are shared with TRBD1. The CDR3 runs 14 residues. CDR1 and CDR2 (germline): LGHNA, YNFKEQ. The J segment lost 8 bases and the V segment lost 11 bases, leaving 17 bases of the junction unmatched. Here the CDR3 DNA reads TGTGCCGGTAGCCAAGGTGACAGGGGCCACAAGCAGTACTTC. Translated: CAGSQGDRGHKQYF.

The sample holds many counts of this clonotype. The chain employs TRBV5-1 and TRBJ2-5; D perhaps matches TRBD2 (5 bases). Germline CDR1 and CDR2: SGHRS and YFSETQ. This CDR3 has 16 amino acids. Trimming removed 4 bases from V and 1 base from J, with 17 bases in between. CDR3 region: CASSIDKSGSQETQYF. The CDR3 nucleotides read TGCGCCAGCAGCATCGACAAGAGCGGAAGCCAAGAGACCCAGTACTTC.

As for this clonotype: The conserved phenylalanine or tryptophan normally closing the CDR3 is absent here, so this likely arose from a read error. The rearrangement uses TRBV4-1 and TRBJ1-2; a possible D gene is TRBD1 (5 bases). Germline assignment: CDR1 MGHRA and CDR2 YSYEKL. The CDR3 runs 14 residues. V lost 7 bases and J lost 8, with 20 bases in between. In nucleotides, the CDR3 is TGCGCCAGCAACTCAGCGATCAGGGCGGGGGGCTACACCCTC. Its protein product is CASNSAIRAGGYTL.

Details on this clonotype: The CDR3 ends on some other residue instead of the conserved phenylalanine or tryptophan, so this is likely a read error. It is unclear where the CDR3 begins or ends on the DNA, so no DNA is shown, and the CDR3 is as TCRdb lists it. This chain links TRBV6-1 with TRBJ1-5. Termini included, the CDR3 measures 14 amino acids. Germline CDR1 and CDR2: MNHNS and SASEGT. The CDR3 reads CASSEAREKAPQRY.

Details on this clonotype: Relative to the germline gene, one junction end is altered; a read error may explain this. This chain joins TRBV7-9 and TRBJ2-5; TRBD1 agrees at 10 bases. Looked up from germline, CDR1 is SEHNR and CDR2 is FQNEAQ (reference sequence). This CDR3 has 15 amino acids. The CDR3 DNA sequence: TGTACCAGCAGCTTCTGGACAGGGGGAGGAGAGACCCAGTACTTC. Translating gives CTSSFWTGGGETQYF.